These 29 T cell receptor beta chains came from one sample sequenced in a study of lymphopenia after photon versus proton radiotherapy. Sequencing used immunoSEQ multiplex PCR; TCRdb keeps in-frame clones, though not all of them. The sample comprises approximately 21,000 clones, 85% of which are singletons, and roughly a sixth rests with the top ten. Sequencing was performed on peripheral blood, taken from a patient treated with photon-based radiotherapy. These receptors were collected from a man aged 55 to 70 with pancreatic cancer.

The genes are TRBV10-1 and TRBJ2-3, with 7 positions matching TRBD1. CDR1 and CDR2 from the germline V gene are WNHNN and SYGVQD (reference sequence). The trim removed 2 bases at V and 4 bases at J, leaving 15 bases unmatched. The CDR3 is 18 residues long. CDR3 loop: CASSEALTGRGSADTQYF. The CDR3 DNA reads as TGCGCCAGCAGTGAGGCATTGACAGGCAGGGGGAGCGCAGATACGCAGTATTTT.

The chain links TRBV7-7 to TRBJ2-7; 10 nucleotides match TRBD1. This CDR3 is 17 amino acids long. In germline, CDR1 is SSHAT, CDR2 FNYEAQ (reference sequence). The V segment lost 5 bases and the J segment 2 bases; nucleotides outside the gene matches: 12. CDR3 bases: TGTGCCAGCAGCCCAACCGTTGGACAGGGGGATCCCTACGAGCAGTACTTC. This gives the protein CASSPTVGQGDPYEQYF.

The chain is built from TRBV4-3 and TRBJ1-1; unclear D gene. V dropped 2 bases and J dropped 1 base, with 14 bases sitting between them. CDR3 length equals 16 residues. Germline assignment: CDR1 LGHNA and CDR2 YSLEER. Here the CDR3 reads CASSQSFPGPNTEAFF. DNA of the CDR3: TGCGCCAGCAGCCAATCCTTTCCAGGCCCGAACACTGAAGCTTTCTTT.

This rearrangement joins TRBV4-1 to TRBJ1-2; the D gene is possibly TRBD1 (6 bases). The CDR3 sequence is 19 residues long. Germline CDR1 and CDR2: MGHRA and YSYEKL. The V end was cut by 4 bases, the J end by 2 bases, with 26 bases between. CDR3 sequence (DNA): TGCGCCAGCAGCCGATCGGCTTGGGAGGGGGGCCGGAGGAACTATGGCTACACCTTC. Amino acid sequence: CASSRSAWEGGRRNYGYTF.

V is TRBV18 and J is TRBJ1-2; 7 positions agree with TRBD1. V dropped 5 bases and J dropped 4; count of bases not matched to a gene: 4. Germline values: CDR1 KGHSH, CDR2 LQKENI. The CDR3 spans 13 residues. CDR3 sequence (DNA): TGTGCCAGCTCAGCGGACAGGTCCTATGGCTACACCTTC. Translation: CASSADRSYGYTF.

V and J are TRBV18 and TRBJ1-6; TRBD1 agrees at 8 bases. The germline gives CDR1 KGHSH, CDR2 LQKENI. The J segment lost 5 bases and the V segment lost 4 bases, leaving 1 base of the junction unmatched. This CDR3 has 14 residues. The CDR3 spells CASSRDRHNSPLHF. The CDR3 coding sequence is TGTGCCAGCTCACGGGACAGGCATAATTCACCCCTCCACTTT. The full variable domain, its missing parts supplied by reference TRBV18 and TRBJ1-6, is NAGVMQNPRHLVRRRGQEARLRCSPMKGHSHVYWYRQLPEEGLKFMVYLQKENIIDESGMPKERFSAEFPKEGPSILRIQQVVRGDSAAYFCASSRDRHNSPLHFGNGTRLTVT.

This chain uses TRBV7-9 with TRBJ2-7; no firm D call. This CDR3 has 12 residues. CDR1 and CDR2 from the germline V gene are SEHNR and FQNEAQ (reference sequence). V lost 5 bases and J lost 3, with 8 bases in between. The CDR3 spells CASSDESYEQYF. CDR3 bases: TGTGCCAGCAGCGATGAGAGCTACGAGCAGTACTTC.

This chain joins TRBV9 and TRBJ1-6, with D maybe TRBD1 (6 bases). V was pared by 2 bases and J by 10 bases, with 13 bases between. Germline V gene lookup returns CDR1 SGDLS and CDR2 YYNGEE. The CDR3 contains 14 residues. CDR3 protein: CASSVRGGLSPLHF. The DNA of the CDR3 is TGTGCCAGCAGCGTCCGCGGGGGGCTGTCACCCCTCCACTTT.

The rearrangement joins TRBV6-5 to TRBJ2-2, with TRBD2 matching over 9 bases. This CDR3 comprises 15 residues. The junction had 6 bases not matched to a gene; V was cut back by 6 bases and J by 4 bases. The germline gives CDR1 MNHEY, CDR2 SVGAGI. The DNA for the CDR3 is TGTGCCAGCAGGGAGAGCGGGGGGTTCACCGGGGAGCTGTTTTTT. Amino acid sequence: CASRESGGFTGELFF.

This clone was seen only a few times. Additional DNA sequences in this sample encode the identical CDR3. The chain is built from TRBV7-9 and TRBJ1-1; TRBD1 is a possible D gene (6 bases). The germline gives CDR1 SEHNR, CDR2 FQNEAQ (reference sequence). Deletions cut 4 bases from V and 4 bases from J, with 13 bases between. The CDR3 is 14 residues long. The CDR3 nucleotides read TGTGCCAGCAGCTCGGAGGGGGTCGGCACTGAAGCTTTCTTT. It is translated as CASSSEGVGTEAFF. Together with reference TRBV7-9 and TRBJ1-1, the CDR3 gives the full variable domain: DTGVSQNPRHKITKRGQNVTFRCDPISEHNRLYWYRQTLGQGPEFLTYFQNEAQLEKSRLLSDRFSAERPKGSFSTLEIQRTEQGDSAMYLCASSSEGVGTEAFFGQGTRLTVV.

CDR3 sequence reads: CASSSYREETQYF. The CDR3 coding sequence is TGTGCCAGTAGTAGTTACAGGGAAGAGACCCAGTACTTC. The rearrangement uses TRBV19 and TRBJ2-5, with D possibly being TRBD1 (6 bases). The germline V gene has CDR1 LNHDA and CDR2 SQIVND (reference sequence). The CDR3 covers 13 residues. Trimming left V 4 bases short and J 3 bases short, with 9 bases between.

This clone showed up just once. The V gene is TRBV13, the J gene TRBJ2-3, with 10 bases fitting TRBD2. Germline V CDR1 and CDR2: PRHDT, FYEKMQ (reference sequence). The CDR3 extends over 15 amino acids. Germline trimming cut 5 bases from V and 0 bases from J; bases unmatched to any gene: 2. Here the CDR3 DNA reads TGTGCCAGCAGCCCACTAGCGGGGAGCACAGATACGCAGTATTTT. This sequence encodes CASSPLAGSTDTQYF.

This chain connects TRBV7-9 to TRBJ2-5, with 9 bases that match TRBD2. The CDR3 loop spans 14 amino acids. V gave up 5 bases and J gave up 5 bases; unmatched junction bases: 6. The germline CDR1 and CDR2 sequences are SEHNR and FQNEAQ (reference sequence). CDR3 sequence: CASSPGLAGETQYF. The CDR3 bases are TGTGCCAGCAGCCCGGGACTAGCAGGCGAGACCCAGTACTTC. The variable domain in full, completed from reference TRBV7-9 and TRBJ2-5, reads DTGVSQNPRHKITKRGQNVTFRCDPISEHNRLYWYRQTLGQGPEFLTYFQNEAQLEKSRLLSDRFSAERPKGSFSTLEIQRTEQGDSAMYLCASSPGLAGETQYFGPGTRLLVL.

V is TRBV19 and J is TRBJ2-2, with 10 nucleotides matching TRBD1. Germline loops: CDR1 LNHDA, CDR2 SQIVND (reference sequence). This CDR3 region has 15 residues. Trimming at V came to 3 bases and at J to 6 bases, leaving 4 bases not matched to a gene. The CDR3 sequence is CASSMTGGHAGELFF. The DNA of the CDR3 is TGTGCCAGTAGTATGACAGGGGGCCATGCCGGGGAGCTGTTTTTT.

The CDR3 coding sequence is TGTGCCAGCAGTGGGGGAGGGGGAGGAGAGACCCAGTACTTC. It encodes CASSGGGGGETQYF. This rearrangement joins TRBV2 to TRBJ2-5, with D perhaps matching TRBD2 (7 bases). The germline CDR1 and CDR2 sequences are SNHLY and FYNNEI. This CDR3 contains 14 residues. Trimming pared 4 bases from V and 4 bases from J, leaving 13 bases between.

DNA for the CDR3: TGTGCCAGCCTTTTGGGACAGTCGCGGCAGCCCCAGCATTTT. It codes for CASLLGQSRQPQHF. The rearrangement joins TRBV6-5 to TRBJ1-5, with 7 bases lining up with TRBD1. The germline V gene has CDR1 MNHEY and CDR2 SVGAGI. The CDR3 has 14 residues. After removal of 8 bases from V and 7 bases from J, the junction contained 11 bases not matched to a gene.

The chain carries TRBV9 and TRBJ2-5, with D hard to call. V dropped 2 bases and J dropped 2 bases, with 7 bases sitting between them. CDR1 is SGDLS and CDR2 is YYNGEE in the germline V gene. The length of the CDR3 is 13 residues. DNA of the CDR3: TGTGCCAGCAGCGTGACCAGTCAAGAGACCCAGTACTTC. Translation gives CASSVTSQETQYF.

The chain employs TRBV4-2 and TRBJ1-5; D call uncertain. V lost 0 bases to trimming and J lost 4 bases, with 10 bases between them. The germline CDR1 and CDR2 sequences are LGHNA and YNFKEQ. The CDR3 contains 15 residues. CDR3: CASSQDGQTNQPQHF. In DNA, the CDR3 is TGTGCCAGCAGCCAAGATGGGCAGACAAATCAGCCCCAGCATTTT.

This chain links TRBV5-4 with TRBJ1-6; D may be TRBD1 (5 bases). This CDR3 is 16 amino acids long. V shed 0 bases and J shed 6 bases, with 13 bases lying between them. The V gene's germline CDR1 is SGHNT and CDR2 YYREEE (reference sequence). CDR3 DNA: TGTGCCAGCAGCTTGGGATCACTTGGGGGTAATTCACCCCTCCACTTT. Encoded protein: CASSLGSLGGNSPLHF.

The chain is built from TRBV25-1 and TRBJ2-5; TRBD1 matches 8 bases. Trimming took 5 bases from V and 11 from J; bases not matched to a gene: 13. The length of the CDR3 is 14 residues. Germline CDR1 is MGHDK and CDR2 is SYGVNS. The DNA for the CDR3 is TGTGCCAGCAGTCAGCACGTCGGACAGGGTTTTCAGTACTTC. Translation: CASSQHVGQGFQYF.

The chain uses TRBV6-1 and TRBJ2-1, with 8 bases matching TRBD1. The CDR3 has 13 amino acids. Trimming cost V 5 bases and J 6 bases; bases outside gene matches: 3. Germline V CDR1 and CDR2: MNHNS, SASEGT. For the CDR3, the DNA is TGTGCCAGCAGTAAGACAGGGGCCAATGAGCAGTTCTTC. Amino acid sequence: CASSKTGANEQFF.

The chain joins TRBV4-1 to TRBJ2-1, with 7 positions matching TRBD1. Germline V gene sequence: CDR1 MGHRA, CDR2 YSYEKL. This CDR3 spans 15 amino acids. Trimming took 7 bases from V and 6 from J; bases not matched to a gene: 12. The CDR3 loop reads CASKRFPGGSNEQFF. In DNA, the CDR3 is TGCGCCAGCAAACGATTTCCAGGGGGTTCCAATGAGCAGTTCTTC.

The genes are TRBV2 and TRBJ1-5; 8 bases agree with TRBD1. The CDR3 loop spans 18 amino acids. Germline CDR1 is SNHLY and CDR2 is FYNNEI. V gave up 7 bases and J gave up 0 bases; unmatched junction bases: 14. CDR3 loop: CASTRTGFKINSNQPQHF. CDR3 sequence (DNA): TGTGCCAGCACCAGGACAGGGTTCAAGATAAATAGCAATCAGCCCCAGCATTTT.

The V and J genes are TRBV18 and TRBJ2-5; weak D call: TRBD1 (6 bases). CDR3 size: 15 residues. CDR1 and CDR2 from the germline V gene are KGHSH and LQKENI. V dropped 2 bases and J dropped 2 bases, with 12 bases sitting between them. The CDR3 DNA is TGTGCCAGCTCACCATCACAGGGAAGGCAAGAGACCCAGTACTTC. It specifies CASSPSQGRQETQYF. The complete variable domain, with remaining parts taken from reference TRBV18 and TRBJ2-5, reads NAGVMQNPRHLVRRRGQEARLRCSPMKGHSHVYWYRQLPEEGLKFMVYLQKENIIDESGMPKERFSAEFPKEGPSILRIQQVVRGDSAAYFCASSPSQGRQETQYFGPGTRLLVL.

The chain has TRBV6-5 and TRBJ2-5; D possibly corresponds to TRBD2 (6 bases). V was pared by 6 bases and J by 5 bases, with 16 bases between. CDR1 is MNHEY, CDR2 SVGAGI, per germline. The CDR3 contains 14 residues. This chain's CDR3 is CASSRGWGVETQYF. In nucleotides, the CDR3 is TGTGCCAGCAGCCGAGGGTGGGGGGTGGAGACCCAGTACTTC.

The V gene is TRBV11-3, the J gene TRBJ2-1, with D tentatively TRBD2 (6 bases). This CDR3 comprises 17 residues. Deletions cut 4 bases from V and 2 bases from J, with 18 bases between. CDR1 and CDR2 from the germline V gene are SGHNT and YENEEA. The CDR3 region is CASSSSGPGVPYNEQFF. The CDR3, as DNA: TGTGCCAGCAGCTCCTCCGGTCCGGGGGTCCCCTACAATGAGCAGTTCTTC.

V and J are TRBV7-2 and TRBJ2-3, with a tentative D call TRBD2 (5 bases). Trimming removed 3 bases from V and 2 bases from J, with 12 bases in between. The CDR3 covers 15 residues. Per germline, CDR1 SGHTA and CDR2 FQGNSA. The CDR3 reads CASSLKAVITDTQYF. CDR3 sequence (DNA): TGTGCCAGCAGCTTGAAAGCGGTGATCACAGATACGCAGTATTTT.

This clone appeared once. This chain connects TRBV15 to TRBJ2-7, with 8 bases that match TRBD1. Trimming removed 4 bases from V and 5 bases from J; junction bases left unmatched: 10. The CDR3 sequence is 15 residues long. Looked up from germline, CDR1 is LNHNV and CDR2 is YYDKDF (reference sequence). CDR3 in DNA: TGTGCCACCAGCACCCCATGGACAGGGCGGGACGAGCAGTACTTC. Translating it yields CATSTPWTGRDEQYF.

The V call is TRBV2, the J call TRBJ1-1; 7 bases agree with TRBD1. The CDR3 has 12 residues. The V segment lost 7 bases and the J segment 7 bases; nucleotides outside the gene matches: 6. Germline CDR1 is SNHLY and CDR2 is FYNNEI. Here the CDR3 reads CASNRDRDEAFF. The DNA for the CDR3 is TGTGCCAGCAATCGGGACAGAGATGAAGCTTTCTTT.